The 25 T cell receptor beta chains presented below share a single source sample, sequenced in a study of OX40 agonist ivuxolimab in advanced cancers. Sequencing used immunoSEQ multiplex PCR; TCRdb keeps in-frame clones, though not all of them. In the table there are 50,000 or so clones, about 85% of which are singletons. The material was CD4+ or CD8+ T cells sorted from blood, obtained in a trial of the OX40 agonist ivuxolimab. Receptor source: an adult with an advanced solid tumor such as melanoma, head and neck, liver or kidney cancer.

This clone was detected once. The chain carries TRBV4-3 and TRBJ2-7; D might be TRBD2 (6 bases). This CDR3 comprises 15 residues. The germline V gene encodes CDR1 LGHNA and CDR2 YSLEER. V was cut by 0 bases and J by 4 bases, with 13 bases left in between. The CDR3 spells CASSQDQRELYEQYF. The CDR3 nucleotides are TGCGCCAGCAGCCAAGATCAACGGGAGCTTTACGAGCAGTACTTC.

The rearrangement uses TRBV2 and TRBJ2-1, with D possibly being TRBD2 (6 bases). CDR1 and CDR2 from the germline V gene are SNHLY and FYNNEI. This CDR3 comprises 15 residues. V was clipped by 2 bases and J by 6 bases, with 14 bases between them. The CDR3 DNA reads TGTGCCAGCAGTGAAACATGGGGGGAAGTCAATGAGCAGTTCTTC. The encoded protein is CASSETWGEVNEQFF.

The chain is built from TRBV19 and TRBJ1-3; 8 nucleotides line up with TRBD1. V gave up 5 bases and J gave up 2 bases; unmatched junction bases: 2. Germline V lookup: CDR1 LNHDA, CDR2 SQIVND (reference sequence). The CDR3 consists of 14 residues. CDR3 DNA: TGTGCCAGTAGTTTGGACAGGGCTGGAAACACCATATATTTT. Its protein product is CASSLDRAGNTIYF.

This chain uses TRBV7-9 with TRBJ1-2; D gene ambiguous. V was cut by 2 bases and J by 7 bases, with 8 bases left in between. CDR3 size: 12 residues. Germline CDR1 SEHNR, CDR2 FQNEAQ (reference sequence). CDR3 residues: CASSLTGFGYTF. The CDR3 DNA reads TGTGCCAGCAGCTTAACGGGGTTTGGCTACACCTTC.

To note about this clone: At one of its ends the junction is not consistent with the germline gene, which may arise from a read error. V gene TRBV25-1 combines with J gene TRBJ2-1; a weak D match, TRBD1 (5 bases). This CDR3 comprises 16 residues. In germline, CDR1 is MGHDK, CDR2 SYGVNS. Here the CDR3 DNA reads TGTGCCAGCAGCGAATATGGAGACAGACCTTACAATGAGCAGTTCTTC. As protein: CASSEYGDRPYNEQFF.

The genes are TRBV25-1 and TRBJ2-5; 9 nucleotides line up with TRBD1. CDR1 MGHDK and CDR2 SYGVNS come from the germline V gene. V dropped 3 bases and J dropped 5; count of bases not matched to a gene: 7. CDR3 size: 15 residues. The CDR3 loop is CASSENRGLGETQYF. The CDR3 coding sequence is TGTGCCAGCAGTGAGAACAGGGGGCTTGGGGAGACCCAGTACTTC.

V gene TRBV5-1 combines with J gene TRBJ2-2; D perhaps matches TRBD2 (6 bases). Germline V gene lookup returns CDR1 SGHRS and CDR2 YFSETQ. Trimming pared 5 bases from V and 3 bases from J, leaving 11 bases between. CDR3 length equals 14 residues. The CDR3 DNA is TGCGCCAGCAGACTAGCCGGATACACCGGGGAGCTGTTTTTT. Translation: CASRLAGYTGELFF.

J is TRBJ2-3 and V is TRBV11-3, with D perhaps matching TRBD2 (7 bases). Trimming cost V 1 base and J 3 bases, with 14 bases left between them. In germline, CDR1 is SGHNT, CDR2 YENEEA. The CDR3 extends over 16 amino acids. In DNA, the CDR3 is TGTGCCAGCAGCTTAGCGGGGGGCGCTAGGACAGATACGCAGTATTTT. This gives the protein CASSLAGGARTDTQYF.

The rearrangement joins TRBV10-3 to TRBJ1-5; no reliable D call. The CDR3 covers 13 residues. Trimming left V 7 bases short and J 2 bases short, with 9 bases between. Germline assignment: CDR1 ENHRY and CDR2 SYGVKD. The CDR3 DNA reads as TGTGCCATCACTAGGGATCGCAATCAGCCCCAGCATTTT. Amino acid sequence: CAITRDRNQPQHF.

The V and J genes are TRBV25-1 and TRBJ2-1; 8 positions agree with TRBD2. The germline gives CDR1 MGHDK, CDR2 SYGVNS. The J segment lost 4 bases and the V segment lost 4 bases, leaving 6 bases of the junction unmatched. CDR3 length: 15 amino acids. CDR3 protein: CASSGGLAPYNEQFF. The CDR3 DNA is TGTGCCAGCAGTGGTGGACTAGCCCCGTACAATGAGCAGTTCTTC.

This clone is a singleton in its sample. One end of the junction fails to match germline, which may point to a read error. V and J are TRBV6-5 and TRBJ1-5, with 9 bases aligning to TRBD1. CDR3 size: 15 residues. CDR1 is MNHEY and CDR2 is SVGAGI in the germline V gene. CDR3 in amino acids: CASAPGQGNNRPQHF. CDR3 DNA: TGTGCCAGCGCACCGGGACAGGGAAACAATCGGCCCCAGCATTTT.

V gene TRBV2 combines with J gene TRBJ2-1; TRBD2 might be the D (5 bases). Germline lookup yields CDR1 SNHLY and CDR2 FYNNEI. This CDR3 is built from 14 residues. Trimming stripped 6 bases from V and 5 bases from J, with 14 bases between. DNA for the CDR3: TGTGCCAGCAGAGAGGCTAGCCAAGACAATGAGCAGTTCTTC. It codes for CASREASQDNEQFF.

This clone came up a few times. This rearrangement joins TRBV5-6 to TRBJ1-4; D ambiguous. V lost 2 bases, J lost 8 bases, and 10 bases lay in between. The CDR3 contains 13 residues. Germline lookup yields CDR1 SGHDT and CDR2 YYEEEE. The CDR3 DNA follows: TGTGCCAGCAGCTTAGGCAGGAGCGAAAAACTGTTTTTT. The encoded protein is CASSLGRSEKLFF.

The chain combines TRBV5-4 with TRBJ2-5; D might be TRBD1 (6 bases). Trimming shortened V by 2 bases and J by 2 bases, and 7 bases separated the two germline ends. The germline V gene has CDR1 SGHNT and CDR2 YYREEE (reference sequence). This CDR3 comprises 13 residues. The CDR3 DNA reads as TGTGCCAGCAGCTTACAGGGACAAGAGACCCAGTACTTC. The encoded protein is CASSLQGQETQYF.

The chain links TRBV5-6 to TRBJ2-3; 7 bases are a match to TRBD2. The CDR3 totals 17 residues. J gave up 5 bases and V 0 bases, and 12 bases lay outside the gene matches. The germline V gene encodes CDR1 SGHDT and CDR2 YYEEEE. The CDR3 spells CASSLELGAGPGDTQYF. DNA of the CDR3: TGTGCCAGCAGCTTGGAACTCGGAGCGGGGCCGGGAGATACGCAGTATTTT.

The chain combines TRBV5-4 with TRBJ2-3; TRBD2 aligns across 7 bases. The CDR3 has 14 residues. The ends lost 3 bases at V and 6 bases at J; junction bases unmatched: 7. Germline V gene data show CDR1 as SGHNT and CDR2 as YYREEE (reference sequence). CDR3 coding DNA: TGTGCCAGCAGCTATTGGGGGGGAGGGGATACGCAGTATTTT. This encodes CASSYWGGGDTQYF.

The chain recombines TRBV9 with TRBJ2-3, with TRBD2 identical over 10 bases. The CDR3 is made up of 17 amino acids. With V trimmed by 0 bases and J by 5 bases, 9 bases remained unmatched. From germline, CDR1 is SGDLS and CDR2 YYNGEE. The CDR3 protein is CASSVALAGAAKDTQYF. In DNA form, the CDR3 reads TGTGCCAGCAGCGTAGCCCTAGCGGGAGCGGCTAAAGATACGCAGTATTTT. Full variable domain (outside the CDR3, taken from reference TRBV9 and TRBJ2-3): DSGVTQTPKHLITATGQRVTLRCSPRSGDLSVYWYQQSLDQGLQFLIQYYNGEERAKGNILERFSAQQFPDLHSELNLSSLELGDSALYFCASSVALAGAAKDTQYFGPGTRLTVL.

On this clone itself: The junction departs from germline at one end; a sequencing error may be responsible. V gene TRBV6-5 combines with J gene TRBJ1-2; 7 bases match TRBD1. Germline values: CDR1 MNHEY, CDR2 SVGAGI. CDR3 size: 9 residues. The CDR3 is CASSYRGPF. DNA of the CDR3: TGTGCCAGCAGTTACAGGGGGCCCTTC.

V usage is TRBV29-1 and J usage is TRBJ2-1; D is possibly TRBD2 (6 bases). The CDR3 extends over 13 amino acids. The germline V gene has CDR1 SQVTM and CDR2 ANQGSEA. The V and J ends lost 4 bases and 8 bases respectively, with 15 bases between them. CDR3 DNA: TGCAGCGTTGCTACTAGCACGCTCGATGAGCAGTTCTTC. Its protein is CSVATSTLDEQFF.

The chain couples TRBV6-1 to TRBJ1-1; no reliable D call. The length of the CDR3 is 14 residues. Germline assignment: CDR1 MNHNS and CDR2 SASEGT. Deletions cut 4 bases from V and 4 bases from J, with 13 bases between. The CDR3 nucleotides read TGTGCCAGCAGTGTGAGGCGTATGCCCACTGAAGCTTTCTTT. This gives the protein CASSVRRMPTEAFF.

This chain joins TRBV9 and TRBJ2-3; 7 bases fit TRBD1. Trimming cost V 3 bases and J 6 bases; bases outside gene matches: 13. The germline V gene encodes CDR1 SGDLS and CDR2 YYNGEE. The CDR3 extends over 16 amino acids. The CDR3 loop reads CASSGHRDSRLDTQYF. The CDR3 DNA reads TGTGCCAGCAGCGGGCACCGGGACAGCCGATTGGATACGCAGTATTTT.

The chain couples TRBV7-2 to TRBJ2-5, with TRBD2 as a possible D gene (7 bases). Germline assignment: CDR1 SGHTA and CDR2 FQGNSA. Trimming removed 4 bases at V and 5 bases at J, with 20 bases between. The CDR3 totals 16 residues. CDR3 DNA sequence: TGTGCCAGCAGCTCCCTTAAGGGGGGGCTGGAGGAGACCCAGTACTTC. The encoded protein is CASSSLKGGLEETQYF.

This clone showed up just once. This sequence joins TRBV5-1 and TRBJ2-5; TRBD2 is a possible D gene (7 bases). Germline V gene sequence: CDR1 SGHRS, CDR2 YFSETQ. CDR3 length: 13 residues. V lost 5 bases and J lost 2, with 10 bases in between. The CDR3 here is CASRQGGQETQYF. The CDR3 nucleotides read TGCGCCAGCAGACAGGGAGGGCAAGAGACCCAGTACTTC.

Here the CDR3 reads CASKGLAGTDTQYF. As DNA, the CDR3 is TGTGCCAGCAAGGGACTAGCGGGCACAGATACGCAGTATTTT. The chain carries TRBV6-1 and TRBJ2-3; 11 nucleotides agree with TRBD2. The CDR3 has 14 residues. The germline V gene encodes CDR1 MNHNS and CDR2 SASEGT. Trimming took 7 bases from V and 1 from J; bases not matched to a gene: 1.

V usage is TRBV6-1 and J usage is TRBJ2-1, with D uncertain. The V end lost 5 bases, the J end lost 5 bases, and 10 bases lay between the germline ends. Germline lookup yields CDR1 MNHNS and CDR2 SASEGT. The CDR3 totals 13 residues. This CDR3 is CASSTITDNEQFF. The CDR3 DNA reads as TGTGCCAGCAGTACAATAACGGACAATGAGCAGTTCTTC.